This section outlines one T cell receptor beta chain sequence together with its context. The target antigen is unknown. A read error is likely here: a far larger clone is one base away. The identical CDR3 is also encoded by other nucleotide sequences in the sample. The sample comes from a study of beta chain features in type 1 diabetes. Regarding the study as a whole: Possibly, sequencing cDNA over-represented cells that had high TCR expression levels. Junctions at VDJ sites from type 1 diabetes patients had fewer insertions and more deletions.

Every sorted population was more than 95% pure. Every bit of the isolated RNA underwent reverse transcription, so sequencing read expressed TCRB transcripts. Several million reads were obtained on average from naive, central memory and regulatory T cell samples. Assay: immunoSEQ multiplex PCR; the TCRdb copy retains only in-frame clones and omits some. Among more than 130,000 clones listed, around 7% were seen once. The V gene lost 5 bases and the J gene lost 3 bases, with 4 bases spanning the gap. The CDR3 extends over 11 amino acids. Germline values: CDR1 SGHTA, CDR2 FQGNSA. The sequencing sample was made of central memory CD4+ T cells from blood. V is TRBV7-2 and J is TRBJ2-5, with D unresolved. The source of this sequence is a woman aged 25 to 39 in good health. The CDR3 here is CASSPKETQYF. In nucleotides, the CDR3 is TGTGCCAGCAGCCCTAAAGAGACCCAGTACTTC.